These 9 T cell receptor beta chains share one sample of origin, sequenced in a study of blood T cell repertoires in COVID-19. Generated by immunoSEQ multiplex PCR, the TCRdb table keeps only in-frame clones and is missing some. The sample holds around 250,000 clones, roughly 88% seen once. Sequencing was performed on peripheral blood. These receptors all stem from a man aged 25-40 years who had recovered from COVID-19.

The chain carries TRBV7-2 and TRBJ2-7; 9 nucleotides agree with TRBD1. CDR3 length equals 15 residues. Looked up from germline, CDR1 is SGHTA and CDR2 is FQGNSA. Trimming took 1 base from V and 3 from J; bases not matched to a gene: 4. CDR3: CASSLVGQGLYEQYF. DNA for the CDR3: TGTGCCAGCAGCTTAGTCGGACAGGGGCTCTACGAGCAGTACTTC.

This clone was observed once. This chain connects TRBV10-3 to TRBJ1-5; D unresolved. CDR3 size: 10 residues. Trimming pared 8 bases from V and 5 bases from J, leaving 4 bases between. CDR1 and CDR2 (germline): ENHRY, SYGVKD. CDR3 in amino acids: CAIGDQPQHF. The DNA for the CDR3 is TGTGCCATCGGAGATCAGCCCCAGCATTTT.

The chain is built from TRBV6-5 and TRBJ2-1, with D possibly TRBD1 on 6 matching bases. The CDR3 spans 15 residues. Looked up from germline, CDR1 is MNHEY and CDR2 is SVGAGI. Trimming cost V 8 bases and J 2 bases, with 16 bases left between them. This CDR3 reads CASEQGMRPYNEQFF. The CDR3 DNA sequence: TGTGCCAGCGAACAGGGTATGAGACCCTACAATGAGCAGTTCTTC.

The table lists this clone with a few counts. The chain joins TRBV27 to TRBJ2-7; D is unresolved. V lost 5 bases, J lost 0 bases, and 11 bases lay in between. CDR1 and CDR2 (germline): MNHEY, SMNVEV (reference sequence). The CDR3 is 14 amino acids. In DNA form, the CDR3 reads TGTGCCAGCAGTCCCGCAGACAACTCCTACGAGCAGTACTTC. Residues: CASSPADNSYEQYF.

CDR3 DNA sequence: TGTGCCAGCTCACCGAGCTCCTATAATTCACCCCTCCACTTT. It codes for CASSPSSYNSPLHF. The chain links TRBV6-6 to TRBJ1-6; D is uncertain. Germline CDR1 and CDR2: MNHNY and SVGAGI (reference sequence). V lost 8 bases and J 0 bases, leaving 8 bases between the germline ends. This CDR3 has 14 residues.

CDR3 residues: CASSPTGGGGYTF. The CDR3 nucleotides read TGTGCCAGCAGCCCAACAGGGGGCGGAGGCTACACCTTC. The chain recombines TRBV6-5 with TRBJ1-2; 9 bases fit TRBD1. This CDR3 contains 13 residues. The V gene's germline CDR1 is MNHEY and CDR2 SVGAGI. The V gene end was trimmed by 6 bases and the J gene end by 8 bases; junction bases not matched to a gene: 7.

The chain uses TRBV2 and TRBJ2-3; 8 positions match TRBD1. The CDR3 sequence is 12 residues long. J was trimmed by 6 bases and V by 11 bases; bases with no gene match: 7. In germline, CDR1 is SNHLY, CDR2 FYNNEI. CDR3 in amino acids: CARGQGEDTQYF. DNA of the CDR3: TGTGCCCGCGGACAGGGAGAGGATACGCAGTATTTT.

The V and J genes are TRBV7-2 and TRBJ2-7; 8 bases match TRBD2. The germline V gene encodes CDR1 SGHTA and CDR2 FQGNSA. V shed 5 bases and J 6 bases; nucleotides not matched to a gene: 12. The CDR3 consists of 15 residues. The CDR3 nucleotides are TGTGCCAGCAGCACCCTCGGTCTCCGGGGGGGCGAGCAGTACTTC. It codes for CASSTLGLRGGEQYF.

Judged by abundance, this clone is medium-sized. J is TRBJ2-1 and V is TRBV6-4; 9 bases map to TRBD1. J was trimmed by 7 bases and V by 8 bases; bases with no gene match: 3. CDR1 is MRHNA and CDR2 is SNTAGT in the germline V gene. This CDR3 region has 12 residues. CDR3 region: CASRTGENEQFF. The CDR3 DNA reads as TGTGCCAGCCGGACAGGGGAGAATGAGCAGTTCTTC.